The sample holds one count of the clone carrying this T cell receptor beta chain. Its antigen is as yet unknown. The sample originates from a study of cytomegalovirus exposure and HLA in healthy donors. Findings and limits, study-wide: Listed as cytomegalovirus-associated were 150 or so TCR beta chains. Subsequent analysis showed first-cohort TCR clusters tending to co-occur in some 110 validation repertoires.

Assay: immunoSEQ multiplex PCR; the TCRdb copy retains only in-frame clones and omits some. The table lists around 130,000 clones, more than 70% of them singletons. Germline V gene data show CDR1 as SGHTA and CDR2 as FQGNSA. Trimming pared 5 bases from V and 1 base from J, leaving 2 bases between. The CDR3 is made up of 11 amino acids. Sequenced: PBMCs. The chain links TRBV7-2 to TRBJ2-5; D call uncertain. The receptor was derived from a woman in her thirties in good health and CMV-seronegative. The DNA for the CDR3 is TGTGCCAGCAGCCTCCAAGAGACCCAGTACTTC. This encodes CASSLQETQYF.